These 3 T cell receptor beta chains originate from one sample sequenced in a study of CD8 T cells in ankylosing spondylitis. TCRdb re-derived calls from the 5' RACE reads in MiXCR, one entry per CDR3 protein. The profile shows about 140,000 distinct CDR3 sequences, approximately 7.3% of them singletons. Sequencing used blood, either unsorted or a sorted T cell fraction (not recorded which). The receptors stem from a female donor with ankylosing spondylitis or in good health (not recorded which).

This clonotype was detected ten times or more. The rearrangement joins TRBV29-1 to TRBJ1-3; 7 bases match TRBD1. V was clipped by 6 bases and J by 1 base; unmatched bases: 3. The CDR3 runs 13 residues. Germline values: CDR1 SQVTM, CDR2 ANQGSEA. CDR3 amino acids: CSVLTGSGNTIYF. The CDR3 coding sequence is TGCAGCGTCCTGACAGGGTCTGGAAACACCATATATTTT.

This clonotype was found many times. The chain employs TRBV28 and TRBJ1-5; D is ambiguous. Trimming stripped 6 bases from V and 1 base from J, with 7 bases between. The CDR3 sequence is 13 residues long. CDR1 is MDHEN, CDR2 SYDVKM, per germline. CDR3 in amino acids: CASSPESNQPQHF. Written as DNA, the CDR3 is TGTGCCAGCAGCCCAGAGAGCAATCAGCCCCAGCATTTT. The full variable domain, rest sourced from reference TRBV28 and TRBJ1-5, is DVKVTQSSRYLVKRTGEKVFLECVQDMDHENMFWYRQDPGLGLRLIYFSYDVKMKEKGDIPEGYSVSREKKERFSLILESASTNQTSMYLCASSPESNQPQHFGDGTRLSIL.

This clonotype was found many times. The CDR3 loop reads CASSQDPADYGYTF. In DNA, the CDR3 is TGCGCCAGCAGCCAAGATCCCGCGGACTATGGCTACACCTTC. The chain employs TRBV4-1 and TRBJ1-2; D call uncertain. This CDR3 spans 14 amino acids. Trimming removed 0 bases from V and 3 bases from J, with 8 bases in between. From germline, CDR1 is MGHRA and CDR2 YSYEKL.